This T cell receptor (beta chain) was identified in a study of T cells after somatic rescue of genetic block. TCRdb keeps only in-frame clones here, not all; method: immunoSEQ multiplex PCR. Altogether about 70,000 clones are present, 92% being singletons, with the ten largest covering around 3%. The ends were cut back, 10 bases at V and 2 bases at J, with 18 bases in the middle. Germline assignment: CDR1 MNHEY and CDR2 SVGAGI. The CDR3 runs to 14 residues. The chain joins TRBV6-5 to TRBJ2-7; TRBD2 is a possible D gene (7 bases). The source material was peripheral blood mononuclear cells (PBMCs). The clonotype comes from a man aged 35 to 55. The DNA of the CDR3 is TGTGCCACAGTCCAGGGAGGGGGAACCTACGAGCAGTACTTC. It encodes CATVQGGGTYEQYF.